The clone carrying this T cell receptor (beta chain) turned up a few times. This specimen comes from a study of pediatric ulcerative colitis. The V end lost 6 bases, the J end lost 2 bases, and 11 bases lay between the germline ends. This CDR3 is 14 amino acids long. Germline CDR1 SGHTA, CDR2 FQGNSA. Only in-frame clones appear in the TCRdb table, and some are missing; sequencing was by immunoSEQ multiplex PCR. The sample shows 10,000 to 15,000 clones, over 60% of them seen only once. During colonoscopy, one to two rectal pinch biopsies were collected. The chain is built from TRBV7-2 and TRBJ1-5; D possibly corresponds to TRBD1 (6 bases). The material sequenced was gut tissue. The TCR sequence derives from a boy aged 10-17 years who was a control in a study of pediatric ulcerative colitis. For the CDR3, the DNA is TGTGCCAGCAGTGCCCGACAGGGCAATCAGCCCCAGCATTTT. It specifies CASSARQGNQPQHF.